These 23 T cell receptor beta chains were sequenced from one sample in a study of CD8+ T cells in alopecia areata (dated by TCRdb to 2016 to 2018). Library preparation employed the immunoSEQ multiplex PCR assay. For TCR sequencing, RNA was extracted from every sample and reverse transcribed into cDNA to serve as template. TCRdb took over this immuneACCESS table, retaining in-frame rearrangements with V and J assigned. Such tables are incomplete; in checked studies, under half of the missing clones stem from an unresolved V gene, and the remainder is unexplained. This sample has approximately 210,000 clones in its table, and around 66% of those were observed once. The ten largest make up 1.2% of the sample. The treatment or condition label on this specimen signifies: oral pan-JAK inhibitor, 5-10 mg twice daily. The material was CD4+ T cells sorted from blood, obtained at week 44, from a patient treated with tofacitinib. The source is a human donor with alopecia areata.

The chain combines TRBV29-1 with TRBJ2-7; unclear D gene. This CDR3 is 15 amino acids long. Per the germline V gene, CDR1 is SQVTM and CDR2 is ANQGSEA. V lost 6 bases and J lost 3, with 21 bases in between. CDR3 nucleotide sequence: TGCAGCGTCCTAAATGTCAATGATCCGGTCTACGAGCAGTACTTC. Encoded protein: CSVLNVNDPVYEQYF.

The chain employs TRBV15 and TRBJ2-5; 10 bases match TRBD2. Germline V gene data show CDR1 as LNHNV and CDR2 as YYDKDF (reference sequence). With 2 bases clipped from V and 3 bases from J, the junction kept 6 bases outside the gene matches. The CDR3 is 16 amino acids. CDR3 region: CATSRPERGGKETQYF. DNA of the CDR3: TGTGCCACCAGCAGACCAGAGCGGGGGGGAAAAGAGACCCAGTACTTC.

Turning to this clone: Mismatch with germline at one junction end may stem from a read error. The V call is TRBV14, the J call TRBJ2-5, with D hard to call. The CDR3 has 15 amino acids. Germline V CDR1 and CDR2: SGHDN, FVKESK. The chain's CDR3 is CASNQGRWGQETQYF. The CDR3 DNA reads TGTGCCAGCAACCAAGGACGGTGGGGTCAAGAGACCCAGTACTTC. Full variable domain (missing parts from reference TRBV14 and TRBJ2-5): EAGVTQFPSHSVIEKGQTVTLRCDPISGHDNLYWYRRVMGKEIKFLLHFVKESKQDESGMPNNRFLAERTGGTYSTLKVQPAELEDSGVYFCASNQGRWGQETQYFGPGTRLLVL.

This clone was detected only a few times. The chain couples TRBV15 to TRBJ1-2; D is unresolved. V lost 3 bases and J 3 bases, leaving 14 bases between the germline ends. This CDR3 is 15 amino acids long. CDR1 is LNHNV, CDR2 YYDKDF, per germline (reference sequence). The chain's CDR3 is CATSSSPGFDYGYTF. In DNA, the CDR3 is TGTGCCACCAGCAGTAGTCCGGGTTTCGACTATGGCTACACCTTC. The complete variable domain, with remaining parts taken from reference TRBV15 and TRBJ1-2, reads DAMVIQNPRYQVTQFGKPVTLSCSQTLNHNVMYWYQQKSSQAPKLLFHYYDKDFNNEADTPDNFQSRRPNTSFCFLDIRSPGLGDTAMYLCATSSSPGFDYGYTFGSGTRLTVV.

The table lists this clone with a count of one. The CDR3 region is CSVDSSSGANVLTF. Here the CDR3 DNA reads TGCAGCGTGGACAGCTCCTCTGGGGCCAACGTCCTGACTTTC. The V and J genes are TRBV29-1 and TRBJ2-6; D is possibly TRBD1 (6 bases). The ends were cut back, 6 bases at V and 0 bases at J, with 9 bases in the middle. CDR3 length equals 14 residues. Germline values: CDR1 SQVTM, CDR2 ANQGSEA.

The genes are TRBV18 and TRBJ2-7; 11 bases line up with TRBD2. Looked up from germline, CDR1 is KGHSH and CDR2 is LQKENI. With 4 bases clipped from V and 0 bases from J, the junction kept 8 bases outside the gene matches. This CDR3 has 17 amino acids. The CDR3: CASSHGLAGASSYEQYF. The CDR3 DNA reads TGTGCCAGCTCACACGGACTAGCGGGCGCCTCCTCCTACGAGCAGTACTTC.

V gene TRBV30 combines with J gene TRBJ1-5; 8 bases agree with TRBD1. CDR3 size: 13 residues. CDR1 and CDR2 (germline): GTSNPN, SVGIG (reference sequence). Trimming at V came to 2 bases and at J to 7 bases, leaving 4 bases not matched to a gene. This CDR3 is CAWSRTGPQPQHF. CDR3 DNA sequence: TGTGCCTGGAGTCGGACAGGGCCCCAGCCCCAGCATTTT.

V is TRBV30 and J is TRBJ1-4; D unclear. This CDR3 is built from 14 residues. The germline V and J ends were trimmed by 0 bases and 5 bases, with 10 bases remaining between them. Germline V lookup: CDR1 GTSNPN, CDR2 SVGIG (reference sequence). The CDR3 bases are TGTGCCTGGAGTGTAGGAGGCCCCAATGAAAAACTGTTTTTT. This encodes CAWSVGGPNEKLFF.

V usage is TRBV4-3 and J usage is TRBJ2-7, with D unclear. The CDR3 is 15 residues long. Trimming took 0 bases from V and 4 from J, leaving 13 bases between them. Germline loops: CDR1 LGHNA, CDR2 YSLEER. The CDR3 spells CASSQDVPVLYEQYF. The CDR3 region has the DNA TGCGCCAGCAGCCAAGACGTTCCAGTCTTATACGAGCAGTACTTC.

In its sample, this clone was seen once. The V gene is TRBV4-1, the J gene TRBJ1-4, with unresolved D. Per germline, CDR1 MGHRA and CDR2 YSYEKL. The V and J ends lost 5 bases and 4 bases respectively, with 11 bases between them. This CDR3 is 14 amino acids long. The DNA for the CDR3 is TGCGCCAGCAGCGTTGGTGAGCTTAATGAAAAACTGTTTTTT. It codes for CASSVGELNEKLFF.

J is TRBJ1-4 and V is TRBV14; D gene unclear. Germline assignment: CDR1 SGHDN and CDR2 FVKESK. Trimming pared 2 bases from V and 10 bases from J, leaving 11 bases between. The CDR3 is 13 amino acids. The CDR3 region is CASSQLLDGKLFF. The CDR3 DNA reads TGTGCCAGCAGCCAACTTTTGGATGGAAAACTGTTTTTT.

The V and J genes are TRBV7-9 and TRBJ1-2; 8 bases map to TRBD1. The V and J ends lost 1 base and 8 bases, in that order; junction bases with no gene match: 9. The CDR3 covers 15 residues. Per germline, CDR1 SEHNR and CDR2 FQNEAQ (reference sequence). The CDR3: CASSLDLDRGGGYTF. CDR3 sequence (DNA): TGTGCCAGCAGCTTAGACCTAGACAGGGGTGGAGGCTACACCTTC.

J is TRBJ2-1 and V is TRBV7-8; D call uncertain. The length of the CDR3 is 12 residues. V was cut by 5 bases and J by 0 bases, with 2 bases left in between. Germline CDR1 is SGHVS and CDR2 is FQNEAQ. The CDR3 sequence is CASSASYNEQFF. The DNA of the CDR3 is TGTGCCAGCAGCGCCTCCTACAATGAGCAGTTCTTC.

V gene TRBV7-2 combines with J gene TRBJ2-7, with D perhaps matching TRBD1 (5 bases). CDR3 length: 16 residues. Trimming stripped 3 bases from V and 5 bases from J, with 20 bases between. The germline CDR1 and CDR2 sequences are SGHTA and FQGNSA. CDR3 nucleotides: TGTGCCAGCAGCTTTCGCGCCCAGGGTTTGGTCCACGAGCAGTACTTC. This codes for CASSFRAQGLVHEQYF.

This rearrangement joins TRBV11-2 to TRBJ2-3; the D is unclear. Germline V gives CDR1 SGHAT, CDR2 FQNNGV. V lost 2 bases and J lost 2, with 5 bases in between. This CDR3 comprises 13 residues. CDR3: CASSLKDTDTQYF. Here the CDR3 DNA reads TGTGCCAGCAGCTTAAAGGACACAGATACGCAGTATTTT.

Here the CDR3 reads CAGRDRGREQYF. The CDR3 DNA sequence: TGTGCCGGACGGGACAGGGGGAGAGAGCAGTACTTC. This chain uses TRBV5-8 with TRBJ2-7; 11 bases are a match to TRBD1. The germline CDR1 and CDR2 sequences are SGHTS and YDEGEE. J was trimmed by 7 bases and V by 10 bases; bases with no gene match: 7. CDR3 length: 12 amino acids.

This clone was counted between two and nine times. V usage is TRBV5-1 and J usage is TRBJ1-6; weak D call: TRBD1 (5 bases). CDR3 length: 14 residues. Germline V gene sequence: CDR1 SGHRS, CDR2 YFSETQ. Trimming removed 4 bases at V and 10 bases at J, with 15 bases between. CDR3 coding DNA: TGCGCCAGCAGCCCCGATGGGGGTCGCTCACCCCTCCACTTT. The encoded protein is CASSPDGGRSPLHF.

V gene TRBV10-3 combines with J gene TRBJ2-1; perhaps TRBD2 as D (6 bases). V was shortened by 0 bases and J by 5 bases, with 8 bases between the two germline ends. CDR1 and CDR2 from the germline V gene are ENHRY and SYGVKD. This CDR3 contains 14 residues. The chain's CDR3 is CAISESGLHNEQFF. The DNA for the CDR3 is TGTGCCATCAGTGAGTCGGGACTCCACAATGAGCAGTTCTTC.

The chain combines TRBV5-6 with TRBJ2-3; 11 positions match TRBD1. CDR1 is SGHDT and CDR2 is YYEEEE in the germline V gene. The CDR3 consists of 15 residues. The V segment lost 4 bases and the J segment 4 bases; nucleotides outside the gene matches: 5. The CDR3 is CASSLRTGGPDTQYF. In DNA form, the CDR3 reads TGTGCCAGCAGCCTACGGACAGGGGGCCCAGATACGCAGTATTTT.

In this sample, this clone turned up once. The chain links TRBV23-1 to TRBJ1-5; TRBD1 agrees at 8 bases. TRBV23-1 is designated an ORF whose function remains uncertain. This CDR3 spans 14 amino acids. Germline trimming cut 0 bases from V and 6 bases from J; bases unmatched to any gene: 1. The CDR3 nucleotides are TGCGCCAGCAGTCAATCGACAGGGGTTCAGCCCCAGCATTTT. It yields the protein CASSQSTGVQPQHF.

The chain uses TRBV25-1 and TRBJ1-2, with 9 nucleotides matching TRBD1. V shed 4 bases and J 3 bases; nucleotides not matched to a gene: 9. Germline loops: CDR1 MGHDK, CDR2 SYGVNS. The CDR3 spans 16 residues. CDR3 bases: TGTGCCAGCAGTGGGCCGACCGGGACAGGGTACTATGGCTACACCTTC. This codes for CASSGPTGTGYYGYTF.

The CDR3 loop reads CASSLAGTGAYNEQFF. For the CDR3, the DNA is TGCGCCAGCAGCTTGGCCGGGACAGGGGCCTACAATGAGCAGTTCTTC. The V call is TRBV5-1, the J call TRBJ2-1; 10 bases map to TRBD1. There are 16 residues in the CDR3. CDR1 SGHRS and CDR2 YFSETQ come from the germline V gene. The J segment lost 2 bases and the V segment lost 0 bases, leaving 2 bases of the junction unmatched.

V and J are TRBV12-5 and TRBJ1-2; 8 bases are a match to TRBD1. Trimming removed 5 bases from V and 7 bases from J; junction bases left unmatched: 12. CDR3 size: 15 residues. The germline V gene has CDR1 LGHNT and CDR2 FRNRAP. The CDR3 loop reads CASGPGQGGSSGYTF. Here the CDR3 DNA reads TGTGCTAGTGGTCCCGGACAGGGAGGATCTAGTGGCTACACCTTC.